This is a list of T cell receptor beta chains from one sample in a study of blood T cell repertoires in COVID-19. Only in-frame clones appear in the TCRdb table, and some are missing; sequencing was by immunoSEQ multiplex PCR. The sample consists of over 350,000 clones, 80% to 90% of them appearing once. Sequenced material: peripheral blood. The receptors stem from a woman in her twenties or thirties with acute or convalescent COVID-19. The CDR3 runs from the conserved cysteine through the conserved F or W. D genes are given only for firm matches. The size of a clone is reported for some rows only, either as once, few or many, or as a class for expanded clones.

J gene: TRBJ2-1; D gene: TRBD1; clone size: few; V gene: TRBV18; CDR3 protein: CASSPYTGAHSYNEQFF; CDR3 DNA: TGTGCCAGCTCTCCCTATACAGGGGCCCACTCCTACAATGAGCAGTTCTTC
J gene: TRBJ1-2; D gene: .; clone size: .; V gene: TRBV30; CDR3 protein: CAWSVRGGLGYTF; CDR3 DNA: TGTGCCTGGAGTGTACGTGGGGGCCTTGGCTACACCTTC
J gene: TRBJ1-1; D gene: .; clone size: .; V gene: TRBV4-1; CDR3 protein: CASSQDSMGSTTEAFF; CDR3 DNA: TGCGCCAGCAGCCAAGATAGTATGGGGAGTACGACTGAAGCTTTCTTT
J gene: TRBJ1-5; D gene: .; clone size: .; V gene: TRBV15; CDR3 protein: CATSRGRDSNQPQHF; CDR3 DNA: TGTGCCACCAGCAGAGGCCGGGATAGCAATCAGCCCCAGCATTTT
J gene: TRBJ2-2; D gene: .; clone size: .; V gene: TRBV27; CDR3 protein: CASSLYSPGTNTGELFF; CDR3 DNA: TGTGCCAGCAGTTTATACTCCCCAGGGACTAACACCGGGGAGCTGTTTTTT
J gene: TRBJ1-6; D gene: .; clone size: .; V gene: TRBV5-1; CDR3 protein: CASSLGAFNSPLHF; CDR3 DNA: TGCGCCAGCAGCTTAGGGGCATTTAATTCACCCCTCCACTTT
J gene: TRBJ2-3; D gene: TRBD2; clone size: .; V gene: TRBV5-1; CDR3 protein: CASSIYSGGTDTQYF; CDR3 DNA: TGCGCCAGCAGCATTTATAGCGGGGGCACAGATACGCAGTATTTT
J gene: TRBJ1-6; D gene: TRBD1; clone size: .; V gene: TRBV5-4; CDR3 protein: CASSLDRGSPLHF; CDR3 DNA: TGTGCCAGCAGCTTGGACAGGGGCTCACCCCTCCACTTT
J gene: TRBJ2-7; D gene: TRBD1; clone size: .; V gene: TRBV5-1; CDR3 protein: CASSSRQGASYEQYF; CDR3 DNA: TGCGCCAGCAGCTCGAGACAGGGAGCCTCCTACGAGCAGTACTTC
J gene: TRBJ2-3; D gene: TRBD2; clone size: .; V gene: TRBV7-8; CDR3 protein: CASSLVYGGKDTQYF; CDR3 DNA: TGTGCCAGCAGCTTAGTATACGGGGGGAAAGATACGCAGTATTTT
J gene: TRBJ2-1; D gene: TRBD2; clone size: .; V gene: TRBV5-5; CDR3 protein: CASSLGLAGGDNEQFF; CDR3 DNA: TGTGCCAGCAGCTTGGGACTAGCGGGGGGCGACAATGAGCAGTTCTTC
J gene: TRBJ1-2; D gene: TRBD1; clone size: .; V gene: TRBV7-3; CDR3 protein: CASSAGSGGVYGYTF; CDR3 DNA: TGTGCCAGCAGCGCTGGTTCAGGGGGCGTGTATGGCTACACCTTC
J gene: TRBJ1-2; D gene: .; clone size: .; V gene: TRBV9; CDR3 protein: CASSGPGNNYGYTF; CDR3 DNA: TGTGCCAGCAGCGGCCCGGGAAATAACTATGGCTACACCTTC
J gene: TRBJ2-1; D gene: .; clone size: .; V gene: TRBV11-3; CDR3 protein: CASSLVAGSELQFF; CDR3 DNA: TGTGCCAGCAGCTTAGTAGCTGGGTCAGAGCTACAGTTCTTC
J gene: TRBJ2-1; D gene: TRBD2; clone size: .; V gene: TRBV6-5; CDR3 protein: CASSPRTSGGEQFF; CDR3 DNA: TGTGCCAGCAGTCCCCGAACTAGCGGGGGGGAGCAGTTCTTC
J gene: TRBJ1-4; D gene: TRBD1; clone size: .; V gene: TRBV2; CDR3 protein: CASGRDRGLEKLFF; CDR3 DNA: TGTGCCAGCGGAAGGGACAGGGGGCTAGAAAAACTGTTTTTT
J gene: TRBJ1-1; D gene: .; clone size: .; V gene: TRBV5-6; CDR3 protein: CASSMAASLQAHTEAFF; CDR3 DNA: TGTGCCAGCAGCATGGCGGCTTCCCTACAGGCCCACACTGAAGCTTTCTTT
J gene: TRBJ2-7; D gene: TRBD2; clone size: .; V gene: TRBV28; CDR3 protein: CASSSQPGLAGDSLSYYEQYF; CDR3 DNA: TGTGCCAGCAGTTCACAGCCGGGACTAGCGGGGGACAGCCTTTCCTACTACGAGCAGTACTTC
J gene: TRBJ2-3; D gene: .; clone size: .; V gene: TRBV6-4; CDR3 protein: CASSEVPGSYTDTQYF; CDR3 DNA: TGTGCCAGCAGTGAGGTTCCAGGATCTTACACAGATACGCAGTATTTT
J gene: TRBJ2-7; D gene: .; clone size: once; V gene: TRBV29-1; CDR3 protein: CSVAMPREQYF; CDR3 DNA: TGCAGCGTTGCAATGCCGCGCGAGCAGTACTTC
J gene: TRBJ2-7; D gene: .; clone size: .; V gene: TRBV4-1; CDR3 protein: CASSQGVLGAFREQYF; CDR3 DNA: TGCGCCAGCAGCCAAGGGGTTCTAGGGGCTTTCCGCGAGCAGTACTTC
J gene: TRBJ2-5; D gene: .; clone size: .; V gene: TRBV13; CDR3 protein: CASSVSYQETQYF; CDR3 DNA: TGTGCCAGCAGTGTTTCGTACCAAGAGACCCAGTACTTC